These 7 T cell receptor beta chains came from one sample sequenced in a study of blood T cell repertoires in COVID-19. Generated by immunoSEQ multiplex PCR, the TCRdb table keeps only in-frame clones and is missing some. The table has around 72,000 clones, about nine tenths seen once. The sequenced sample consisted of peripheral blood. These receptors originate from a human donor with active COVID-19. The donor label of this sample is uncertain.

V gene TRBV5-1 combines with J gene TRBJ1-3; 8 bases align to TRBD1. V lost 4 bases to trimming and J lost 0 bases; unmatched junction nucleotides: 9. Germline V gene data show CDR1 as SGHRS and CDR2 as YFSETQ. The CDR3 spans 17 residues. CDR3 bases: TGCGCCAGCAGCCCACTGACAGGGGTCAGCTCTGGAAACACCATATATTTT. Amino acid sequence: CASSPLTGVSSGNTIYF. Filled out from reference TRBV5-1 and TRBJ1-3, the complete variable domain reads KAGVTQTPRYLIKTRGQQVTLSCSPISGHRSVSWYQQTPGQGLQFLFEYFSETQRNKGNFPGRFSGRQFSNSRSEMNVSTLELGDSALYLCASSPLTGVSSGNTIYFGEGSWLTVV.

The chain recombines TRBV18 with TRBJ2-3; 14 bases match TRBD2. Trimming at V came to 2 bases and at J to 3 bases, leaving 4 bases not matched to a gene. The CDR3 contains 17 residues. Germline CDR1 reads KGHSH; CDR2 reads LQKENI. In nucleotides, the CDR3 is TGTGCCAGCTCACCAACCGGACTAGCGGGAGGAACAGATACGCAGTATTTT. The encoded protein is CASSPTGLAGGTDTQYF.

A few counts support this clone. V gene TRBV6-6 combines with J gene TRBJ1-3; D gene ambiguous. The V end was cut by 0 bases, the J end by 0 bases, with 9 bases between. Per the germline V gene, CDR1 is MNHNY and CDR2 is SVGAGI (reference sequence). The CDR3 sequence is 16 residues long. CDR3 protein: CASSYSHAASGNTIYF. The DNA for the CDR3 is TGTGCCAGCAGTTACTCCCACGCGGCCTCTGGAAACACCATATATTTT.

This chain joins TRBV29-1 and TRBJ2-1, with D perhaps TRBD1 (6 bases). The CDR3 consists of 13 residues. V lost 7 bases and J lost 3, with 13 bases in between. In germline, CDR1 is SQVTM, CDR2 ANQGSEA. The CDR3 bases are TGCAGCGAATTACAGGGAGTCTACAATGAGCAGTTCTTC. Its translation is CSELQGVYNEQFF.

This rearrangement joins TRBV5-1 to TRBJ1-1; D is possibly TRBD1 (6 bases). Between the trimmed V and J ends, which lost 1 base and 3 bases, there was a span of 7 bases. The CDR3 sequence is 13 residues long. Germline V lookup: CDR1 SGHRS, CDR2 YFSETQ. The CDR3 nucleotides are TGCGCCAGCAGCTTGAGGGGGTACACTGAAGCTTTCTTT. Residues: CASSLRGYTEAFF. The whole variable domain, filled in from reference TRBV5-1 and TRBJ1-1, reads KAGVTQTPRYLIKTRGQQVTLSCSPISGHRSVSWYQQTPGQGLQFLFEYFSETQRNKGNFPGRFSGRQFSNSRSEMNVSTLELGDSALYLCASSLRGYTEAFFGQGTRLTVV.

This chain uses TRBV10-3 with TRBJ1-1; 10 bases align to TRBD1. This CDR3 is built from 13 residues. The junction had 0 bases not matched to a gene; V was cut back by 4 bases and J by 4 bases. Germline V gene sequence: CDR1 ENHRY, CDR2 SYGVKD. CDR3 sequence reads: CAISGTGGTEAFF. CDR3 in DNA: TGTGCCATCAGTGGGACAGGGGGCACTGAAGCTTTCTTT.

The gene calls are TRBV4-3 and TRBJ1-5; D is perhaps TRBD1 (5 bases). Germline CDR1 LGHNA, CDR2 YSLEER. The germline V and J ends were trimmed by 0 bases and 7 bases, with 13 bases remaining between them. The CDR3 consists of 15 residues. CDR3 in amino acids: CASSQDGAGRQPQHF. DNA of the CDR3: TGCGCCAGCAGCCAAGATGGGGCAGGGCGGCAGCCCCAGCATTTT.